Listed here are 5 T cell receptor beta chains from one sample, sequenced in a study of T cell responses to AZD1222 COVID-19 vaccine. The protocol was immunoSEQ multiplex PCR, while the TCRdb copy is restricted to in-frame clones and leaves out a portion. The sample lists around 110,000 clones; about 88% were seen once. The sample was peripheral blood, taken on day 0 of AZD1222 vaccination. The receptors come from an adult in good health.

This clone was detected a few times. This rearrangement joins TRBV11-2 to TRBJ2-3, with D unclear. Germline V gene lookup returns CDR1 SGHAT and CDR2 FQNNGV. This CDR3 spans 12 amino acids. Trimming shortened V by 5 bases and J by 0 bases, and 3 bases separated the two germline ends. The CDR3 sequence: CASSPSTDTQYF. CDR3 DNA: TGTGCCAGCAGCCCCAGCACAGATACGCAGTATTTT.

The chain employs TRBV29-1 and TRBJ1-5; D is possibly TRBD1 (5 bases). Germline V gene sequence: CDR1 SQVTM, CDR2 ANQGSEA. The CDR3 spans 13 residues. Trimming left V 4 bases short and J 6 bases short, with 13 bases between. The CDR3 sequence: CSVGGTGGQPQHF. CDR3 DNA sequence: TGCAGCGTTGGCGGGACGGGAGGTCAGCCCCAGCATTTT.

The J gene is TRBJ1-1, the V gene TRBV11-1; D is undetermined. CDR1 SGHAT and CDR2 FQDESV come from the germline V gene (reference sequence). The CDR3 covers 15 residues. Trimming cost V 5 bases and J 0 bases, with 13 bases left between them. CDR3 in DNA: TGTGCCAGCAGCGTAGGGCTTTTAGTGAACACTGAAGCTTTCTTT. Translation: CASSVGLLVNTEAFF.

The chain employs TRBV27 and TRBJ2-3; 10 bases fit TRBD2. Losses at the gene ends were 8 bases for V and 1 base for J; bases not matched to a gene: 6. Germline V gives CDR1 MNHEY, CDR2 SMNVEV (reference sequence). The CDR3 length is 15 residues. The CDR3 reads CASRAGTSGTDTQYF. DNA for the CDR3: TGTGCCAGCCGCGCCGGGACTAGCGGCACAGATACGCAGTATTTT.

In the case of this clone: The same CDR3 also results from other DNA sequences found in this sample. The V gene is TRBV6-1, the J gene TRBJ2-5; 12 bases are a match to TRBD2. Per germline, CDR1 MNHNS and CDR2 SASEGT. The trim removed 2 bases at V and 2 bases at J, leaving 0 bases unmatched. The CDR3 consists of 15 residues. CDR3 protein: CASSELAGGQETQYF. CDR3 nucleotide sequence: TGTGCCAGCAGTGAACTAGCGGGGGGGCAAGAGACCCAGTACTTC.